The T cell receptor beta chain described here comes from a study of shared clonotypes between healthy human individuals. The wider study: Each donor's CD8 memory used one plate, CD8 naive two, each CD4 subset three.

This CDR3 comprises 16 residues. The germline gives CDR1 SEHNR, CDR2 FQNEAQ (reference sequence). Trimming pared 4 bases from V and 2 bases from J, leaving 17 bases between. Nashville, Tennessee was home to all donors, each a Caucasian adult. The table came from immunoSEQ multiplex PCR; TCRdb's copy has only in-frame clones and leaves some out. This sample yields about 1.5 million clones, of which roughly 98% are seen a single time; 0.4% to 0.45% belongs to the top ten. Findings and limits, study-wide: Tissue TCR repertoires likely differ from these blood-only repertoires.

As to this clone: Its antigen is not identified.

Sequenced input: naive CD4+ T cells sorted from blood. Subset specified: CD45RA+ positively selected. J is TRBJ1-2 and V is TRBV7-9; D is unresolved. This sequence was found in a man aged 25 to 45 in good health. The CDR3 nucleotides read TGTGCCAGCAGCTCCCCCGTGCAGGCTGCGAACTATGGCTACACCTTC. This sequence encodes CASSSPVQAANYGYTF.